The rows below give T cell receptor beta chains drawn from one sample of a study of shared clonotypes between healthy human individuals. Assay: immunoSEQ multiplex PCR; the TCRdb copy retains only in-frame clones and omits some. The sample lists hundreds of thousands of clones; almost 97% were seen once. The sequenced sample was naive CD4+ T cells sorted from blood. The receptor set was obtained from a young woman in good health. CDR3s leave out the opening cysteine and the closing phenylalanine or tryptophan.

j_call v_call cdr3_aa
TRBJ1-1 TRBV5-1 ASSRSPDAEAF
TRBJ2-7 TRBV28 ASSRHGPYEQY
TRBJ2-7 TRBV29-1 SVALGGRNPYEQY
TRBJ2-3 TRBV19 ASSTGGTDTQY
TRBJ1-6 TRBV28 ASRHSTSPLH
TRBJ2-1 TRBV7-9 ASSPSGYEQF
TRBJ1-5 TRBV19 ASSKDRGQNQPQH
TRBJ2-1 TRBV7-8 ASSLLGEMEQF
TRBJ2-1 TRBV7-2 ASSLDSSSYNEQF
TRBJ2-1 TRBV7-9 ASSLVVSNEQF
TRBJ1-2 TRBV19 ASTDLRVFWRGYT
TRBJ2-7 TRBV9 ASSVAGTGSYEQY
TRBJ2-7 TRBV28 ASSRPPGTSLGEQY
TRBJ2-7 TRBV28 ASRPSLAGTYEQY
TRBJ2-7 TRBV7-2 ASSFRLAIYEQY
- TRBV11-2 ASSPPDGLPSYEQY
TRBJ2-2 TRBV18 ASSPGINTGELF
TRBJ2-2 TRBV11-3 ASSYTGELF
TRBJ2-7 TRBV5-1 ASSTLRGDEQY
TRBJ2-6 TRBV10-3 AMGDGESGANVLT
TRBJ2-2 TRBV10-3 AISKKVASSTGELF
TRBJ1-1 TRBV27 ASSLSGGGWNTEAF
TRBJ2-5 TRBV6-6 ASSFSQETQY
TRBJ2-5 TRBV5-6 ASSLSGPETQY
TRBJ2-5 TRBV7-3 ASSLAGGGQETQY
TRBJ1-3 TRBV20-1 SGGSRNTIY
TRBJ2-4 TRBV18 ASSRSQGFENIQY
TRBJ2-7 TRBV2 ASSPTSGSSYEQY
TRBJ2-2 TRBV10-2 ASSGLGSAGELF
TRBJ2-5 TRBV6-5 ASSHGGGPQETQY
TRBJ2-5 TRBV21-1 ASTPRLTVGETQY
- TRBV18 ASSPQGGRGSYEQY
TRBJ1-4 TRBV19 ASSIAGSNEKLF
TRBJ2-3 TRBV28 ASSGGTDTQY
TRBJ1-2 TRBV6-6 ASRDRDRDKGYT
TRBJ1-2 TRBV23-1 ASSQSRQGSGYT
TRBJ1-5 TRBV6-6 ASSSLQGPRAQH